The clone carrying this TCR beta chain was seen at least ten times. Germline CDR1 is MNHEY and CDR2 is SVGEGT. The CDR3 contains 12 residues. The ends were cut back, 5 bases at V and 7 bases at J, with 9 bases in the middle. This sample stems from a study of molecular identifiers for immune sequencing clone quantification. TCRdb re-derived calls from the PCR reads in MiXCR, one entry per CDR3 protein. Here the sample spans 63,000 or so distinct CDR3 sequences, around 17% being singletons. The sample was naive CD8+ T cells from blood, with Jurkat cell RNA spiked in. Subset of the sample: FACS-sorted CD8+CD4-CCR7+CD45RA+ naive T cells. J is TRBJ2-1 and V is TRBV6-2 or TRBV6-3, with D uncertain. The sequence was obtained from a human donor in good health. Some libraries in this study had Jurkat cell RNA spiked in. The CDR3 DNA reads TGTGCCAGCAGTCCCAATTTAAATGAGCAGTTCTTC. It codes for CASSPNLNEQFF.